This T cell receptor (beta chain) appears in the sequencing data of a study of identical twins. Regarding this clonotype: Antigen: not known.

The V and J ends lost 5 bases and 7 bases respectively, with 17 bases between them. Germline V gene sequence: CDR1 SEHNR, CDR2 FQNEAQ (reference sequence). The CDR3 is made up of 14 amino acids. TCRdb recomputed calls from the 5' RACE reads with MiXCR, one row per CDR3 protein. The sample has roughly 490,000 distinct CDR3 sequences, approximately 14% seen once. Study conclusions and caveats: Clonotypes of the beta chain that were abundant in cord blood carried fewer insertions (memory repertoires showed none). Researchers reported excess low generation probability among twin-shared out-of-frame alpha sequences. Possibly, invariant MAIT and iNKT cells partly confounded zero-insertion analyses.

The sample was also linked to a second study, of yellow fever vaccine responses in identical twins. From that study: Convergence reportedly seemed to mark part of the twins' vaccine T cell response, with personalization marking the rest.

The chain employs TRBV7-9 and TRBJ2-5, with D unresolved. The TCR originated in a young woman in good health. The sample taken for sequencing was CD4+ T cells sorted from blood. CDR3 loop: CASSPSVTVGTQYF. CDR3 sequence (DNA): TGTGCCAGCAGCCCCTCAGTAACAGTTGGGACCCAGTACTTC. Combining the CDR3 with reference TRBV7-9 and TRBJ2-5 gives the whole variable domain DTGVSQNPRHKITKRGQNVTFRCDPISEHNRLYWYRQTLGQGPEFLTYFQNEAQLEKSRLLSDRFSAERPKGSFSTLEIQRTEQGDSAMYLCASSPSVTVGTQYFGPGTRLLVL.